The clone carrying this T cell receptor (beta chain) was detected many times. CDR3 length: 14 residues. V lost 4 bases, J lost 7 bases, and 17 bases lay in between. Germline lookup yields CDR1 SGDLS and CDR2 YYNGEE. These data come from a study of early T cells in non-severe SARS-CoV-2 infection. TCRdb processed the 5' RACE reads anew with MiXCR; each CDR3 protein has one entry. Of 25,000 to 30,000 distinct CDR3 sequences in the sample, about 5% were seen once. The sequenced material came from whole blood. This TCR came from an adult who was a healthcare worker with PCR-confirmed SARS-CoV-2 infection or an uninfected control (not recorded which). The V and J genes are TRBV9 and TRBJ1-2; tentative D call: TRBD1 (5 bases). The CDR3 nucleotides are TGTGCCAGCAGCCTAACGCAGGGATCCTCTGGCTACACCTTC. Translating it yields CASSLTQGSSGYTF.